The 17 T cell receptor beta chains presented below share a single source sample, sequenced in a study of CD8 T cells in Susac syndrome. With random hexamers, reverse transcription was performed on about 0.5 to 1 ug of RNA. TCRdb itself ran the immunoSEQ multiplex PCR reads through MiXCR, one entry per CDR3 protein. This sample yields 150,000 to 200,000 distinct CDR3 sequences, of which approximately 96% are seen a single time; under 0.15% belongs to the top ten. Material for sequencing was CD4+ T cells from PBMCs. The receptors were sampled from a human donor in good health.

This clonotype was counted between two and nine times. The chain links TRBV3-1 to TRBJ1-5; D not certain. The CDR3 contains 13 residues. Germline V gene data show CDR1 as LGHDT and CDR2 as YNNKEL (reference sequence). Trimming removed 4 bases from V and 3 bases from J, with 7 bases in between. The CDR3 DNA is TGTGCCAGCAGCCTTCAGGTCAATCAGCCCCAGCATTTT. Translated, it gives CASSLQVNQPQHF.

The J gene is TRBJ2-1, the V gene TRBV9; D gene uncertain. V dropped 4 bases and J dropped 5 bases, with 4 bases sitting between them. CDR3 size: 11 residues. CDR1 SGDLS and CDR2 YYNGEE come from the germline V gene. CDR3 protein: CASSLHNEQFF. Here the CDR3 DNA reads TGTGCCAGCAGCCTCCACAATGAGCAGTTCTTC.

The chain joins TRBV20-1 to TRBJ1-5, with D maybe TRBD1 (5 bases). This CDR3 has 13 amino acids. V was clipped by 6 bases and J by 1 base, with 10 bases between them. CDR1 and CDR2 (germline): DFQATT, SNEGSKA (reference sequence). This CDR3 is CSATRGSNQPQHF. The CDR3 bases are TGCAGTGCGACGAGGGGAAGCAATCAGCCCCAGCATTTT.

A single count supports this clonotype. The chain recombines TRBV3-1 with TRBJ2-6; 7 nucleotides agree with TRBD1. The CDR3 extends over 15 amino acids. CDR1 LGHDT and CDR2 YNNKEL come from the germline V gene (reference sequence). The junction had 3 bases not matched to a gene; V was cut back by 6 bases and J by 1 base. The CDR3 loop is CASRGRGSGANVLTF. CDR3 in DNA: TGTGCCAGCAGGGGCAGGGGGTCTGGGGCCAACGTCCTGACTTTC.

The J gene is TRBJ1-2, the V gene TRBV5-4, with D maybe TRBD1 (5 bases). This CDR3 spans 14 amino acids. Deletions cut 0 bases from V and 7 bases from J, with 13 bases between. Germline loops: CDR1 SGHNT, CDR2 YYREEE (reference sequence). The CDR3 DNA is TGTGCCAGCAGCTTGGCCACAGGCCTGGGTGGCTACACCTTC. Protein: CASSLATGLGGYTF.

The J gene is TRBJ2-7, the V gene TRBV15, with unresolved D. CDR1 is LNHNV, CDR2 YYDKDF, per germline (reference sequence). The CDR3 covers 15 residues. V was pared by 0 bases and J by 9 bases, with 18 bases between. CDR3 sequence: CATSRDSGGSRRQYF. Here the CDR3 DNA reads TGTGCCACCAGCAGAGATAGTGGCGGCTCCCGAAGGCAGTACTTC.

The rearrangement links TRBV6-5 to TRBJ2-2, with D perhaps matching TRBD1 (6 bases). Germline lookup yields CDR1 MNHEY and CDR2 SVGAGI. CDR3 size: 12 residues. V was cut by 10 bases and J by 4 bases, with 10 bases left in between. As DNA, the CDR3 is TGTGCCACTTTACAGGGCACCGGGGAGCTGTTTTTT. Translation: CATLQGTGELFF.

The chain carries TRBV7-9 and TRBJ1-2; D is possibly TRBD1 (5 bases). This CDR3 is built from 15 residues. Trimming took off 0 bases at V and 4 bases at J, with 12 bases between the two ends. Germline V gene data show CDR1 as SEHNR and CDR2 as FQNEAQ (reference sequence). The CDR3 loop reads CASSLATIGAYGYTF. The CDR3 bases are TGTGCCAGCAGCTTAGCAACGATCGGGGCCTATGGCTACACCTTC.

J is TRBJ1-2 and V is TRBV25-1, with 7 nucleotides matching TRBD1. V shed 4 bases and J 5 bases; nucleotides not matched to a gene: 7. CDR3 length: 14 amino acids. Per the germline V gene, CDR1 is MGHDK and CDR2 is SYGVNS. The chain's CDR3 is CASSVTGTEYGYTF. Here the CDR3 DNA reads TGTGCCAGCAGTGTCACCGGGACAGAGTATGGCTACACCTTC.

The chain uses TRBV12-3 or TRBV12-4 and TRBJ2-3; TRBD2 aligns across 8 bases. Trimming cost V 9 bases and J 3 bases; bases outside gene matches: 8. The CDR3 contains 14 residues. The CDR3 sequence is CASFVGLETDTQYF. The CDR3 nucleotides are TGTGCCAGTTTCGTGGGACTAGAGACAGATACGCAGTATTTT.

CDR3 bases: TGTGCCAGCTCAAGCATGGACAGGGAGCAGTATTTT. Translated, it gives CASSSMDREQYF. The chain employs TRBV18 and TRBJ2-3, with 8 bases aligning to TRBD1. V trimming: 5 bases; J trimming: 11 bases; junction bases outside the gene matches: 6. Germline V CDR1 and CDR2: KGHSH, LQKENI. There are 12 residues in the CDR3.

The V gene is TRBV3-1, the J gene TRBJ2-2; D is undetermined. Germline V gives CDR1 LGHDT, CDR2 YNNKEL (reference sequence). Trimming shortened V by 1 base and J by 0 bases, and 3 bases separated the two germline ends. The CDR3 is 14 amino acids. Here the CDR3 DNA reads TGTGCCAGCAGCCAAGTTGCGAACACCGGGGAGCTGTTTTTT. Translated: CASSQVANTGELFF.

This sequence joins TRBV5-1 and TRBJ2-7; D perhaps matches TRBD1 (6 bases). CDR1 is SGHRS, CDR2 YFSETQ, per germline. The CDR3 extends over 15 amino acids. V shed 4 bases and J shed 4 bases, with 18 bases lying between them. The CDR3 region is CASSPSQGRQYEQYF. The CDR3 nucleotides read TGCGCCAGCAGCCCATCCCAGGGGAGACAGTACGAGCAGTACTTC.

The chain uses TRBV27 and TRBJ1-2; TRBD1 matches at 7 bases. This CDR3 spans 15 amino acids. The V segment lost 3 bases and the J segment 2 bases; nucleotides outside the gene matches: 6. The germline gives CDR1 MNHEY, CDR2 SMNVEV (reference sequence). The CDR3 region has the DNA TGTGCCAGCAGTTTCACAGGGGCAATGAACTATGGCTACACCTTC. The encoded protein is CASSFTGAMNYGYTF.

This chain links TRBV5-1 with TRBJ2-1; D not resolved. Germline V gene data show CDR1 as SGHRS and CDR2 as YFSETQ. This CDR3 spans 14 amino acids. V shed 0 bases and J shed 5 bases, with 9 bases lying between them. CDR3 in amino acids: CASSLEQSHNEQFF. The DNA for the CDR3 is TGCGCCAGCAGCTTGGAACAGAGCCACAATGAGCAGTTCTTC.

The gene calls are TRBV2 and TRBJ2-7; 11 bases fit TRBD1. V gave up 4 bases and J gave up 3 bases; unmatched junction bases: 5. This CDR3 spans 15 amino acids. CDR1 and CDR2 from the germline V gene are SNHLY and FYNNEI. The CDR3 sequence: CASSVGQGANYEQYF. The CDR3 DNA follows: TGTGCCAGCAGTGTAGGACAGGGGGCAAACTACGAGCAGTACTTC.

The V and J genes are TRBV5-6 and TRBJ1-1; D remains ambiguous. The germline CDR1 and CDR2 sequences are SGHDT and YYEEEE. V dropped 1 base and J dropped 11 bases, with 12 bases sitting between them. The CDR3 is 12 amino acids. The CDR3 sequence: CASSLPPGLAFF. As DNA, the CDR3 is TGTGCCAGCAGCTTGCCGCCGGGGTTGGCTTTCTTT.